This T cell receptor beta chain originates from a study of early T cells in non-severe SARS-CoV-2 infection. This clonotype was seen a handful of times. Germline V CDR1 and CDR2: SGHKS, YYEKEE (reference sequence). The CDR3 is made up of 15 amino acids. V was cut by 6 bases and J by 0 bases, with 15 bases left in between. TCRdb reanalysed the 5' RACE reads using MiXCR and keeps one entry per CDR3 protein. Of 85,000 to 90,000 distinct CDR3 sequences in the sample, approximately 15% were seen once. Sequencing was carried out using whole blood. The sequence was collected from an adult who was a healthcare worker with PCR-confirmed SARS-CoV-2 infection or an uninfected control (not recorded which). The rearrangement links TRBV5-5 to TRBJ1-2; a weak D match, TRBD1 (6 bases). The CDR3 protein is CASNARTEANYGYTF. CDR3 nucleotides: TGTGCCAGCAACGCCCGGACAGAGGCTAACTATGGCTACACCTTC.